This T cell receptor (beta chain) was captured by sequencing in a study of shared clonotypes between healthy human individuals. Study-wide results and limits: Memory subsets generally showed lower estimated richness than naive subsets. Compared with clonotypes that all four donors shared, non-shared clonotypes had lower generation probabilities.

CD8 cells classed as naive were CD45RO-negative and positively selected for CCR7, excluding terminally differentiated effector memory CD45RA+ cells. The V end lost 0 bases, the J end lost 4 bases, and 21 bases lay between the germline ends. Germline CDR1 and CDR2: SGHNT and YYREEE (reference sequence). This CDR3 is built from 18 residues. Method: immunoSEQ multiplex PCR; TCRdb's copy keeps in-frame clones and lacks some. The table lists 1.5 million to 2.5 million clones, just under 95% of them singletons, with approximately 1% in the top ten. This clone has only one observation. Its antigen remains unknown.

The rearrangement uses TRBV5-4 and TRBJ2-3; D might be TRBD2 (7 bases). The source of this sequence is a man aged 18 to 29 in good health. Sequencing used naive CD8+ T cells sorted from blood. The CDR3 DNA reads TGTGCCAGCAGCTTGGGGGGATTTGCGGGGGCCGCCCCAGATACGCAGTATTTT. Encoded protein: CASSLGGFAGAAPDTQYF.